The present entry profiles one TCR beta chain with its context. The data belong to a study of blood T cell repertoires in COVID-19. Authors' data handling: For nucleated cells, counts were estimated from reference gene primer amplification. The assay was immunoSEQ multiplex PCR, and TCRdb's table has in-frame clones only and misses some. V, J and clone size reflect that table, while D and trimming were determined from the DNA. The data show approximately 220,000 clones, around 82% seen once. With 2 bases removed from V and 1 base from J, the gap between germline ends came to 5 bases. Per germline, CDR1 MNHEY and CDR2 SVGEGT. This CDR3 is 13 amino acids long.

Sequenced sample: peripheral blood. The chain links TRBV6-2 or TRBV6-3 to TRBJ1-1; D is unresolved. The source of this sequence is a woman between 35 and 50 years old with active or convalescent COVID-19. The CDR3 loop reads CASSYGRNTEAFF. CDR3 in DNA: TGTGCCAGCAGTTACGGCAGGAACACTGAAGCTTTCTTT.